A selection of T cell receptor beta chains follows, all from one sample in a study of blood T cells in healthy people across ages. One entry per CDR3 protein results from TCRdb running MiXCR on the 5' RACE reads. In the table there are about 1 million distinct CDR3 sequences, 20% to 25% of which are singletons. This same sample was also part of a study on T cells of mothers and their children.

Sequenced input: blood. These receptors were collected from a girl aged 2 to 9 in good health. Each CDR3 is given with its conserved first and last residue. The D gene is left open where the match is weak. Size tells how often a clone was seen (once, few, many) or the class of an expanded clone, and some rows leave it out.

cdr3_length d_call j_call v_call clone_size cdr3_nt cdr3_aa
12 . TRBJ1-2 TRBV20-1 . TGCAGTGCTAAGACAGTTAACTATGGCTACACCTTC CSAKTVNYGYTF
17 . TRBJ2-5 TRBV6-1 few TGTGCCAGCACGGAAACTTTATACAGGGCGCCACAAGAGACCCAGTACTTC CASTETLYRAPQETQYF
11 . TRBJ1-1 TRBV29-1 . TGCAGCGTCGTACGGGAGGGTGAAGCTTTCTTT CSVVREGEAFF
17 TRBD2 TRBJ2-3 TRBV4-1 . TGCGCCACCGCATCTCATCCAATAGCGGGAAGCACAGATACGCAGTATTTT CATASHPIAGSTDTQYF
15 . TRBJ2-2 TRBV20-1 . TGCAGTGCTGAGGAGGGAGATTCGAACACCGGGGAGCTGTTTTTT CSAEEGDSNTGELFF
14 . TRBJ2-3 TRBV5-5 few TGTGCCAGCAGCTTCTTGAGCTTCACAGATACGCAGTATTTT CASSFLSFTDTQYF
16 . TRBJ2-7 TRBV12-3/TRBV12-4 once TGTGCCAGCAGTTTAGGACCTGCCATGGGCACCTACGAGCAGTACTTC CASSLGPAMGTYEQYF
17 . TRBJ2-1 TRBV7-6 . TGTGCCAGCAGCCCCGCAGCCACCGGGACACCCTACAATGAGCAGTTCTTC CASSPAATGTPYNEQFF
15 . TRBJ2-7 TRBV13 . TGTGCCAGCAGACTTAGTCCAGCGGAGAAATACGAGCAGTACTTC CASRLSPAEKYEQYF
14 . TRBJ2-4 TRBV7-2 few TGTGCCAGCAGCCCGGTAGGACAAGGCAACATTCAGTACTTC CASSPVGQGNIQYF
13 . TRBJ1-2 TRBV29-1 once TGCAGCGTTGGTCCCAGGCTGAGGGACGGCTACACCTTC CSVGPRLRDGYTF
18 TRBD1 TRBJ1-4 TRBV6-5 few TGTGCCAGCAGTTACTTCTCCAGGGGGAGGCGAACTAATGAAAAACTGTTTTTT CASSYFSRGRRTNEKLFF
13 TRBD1 TRBJ2-7 TRBV7-2 . TGTGCCAGCAGCGCCGGACAGGGTCTCGAGCAGTACTTC CASSAGQGLEQYF
16 TRBD2 TRBJ2-7 TRBV12-3/TRBV12-4 few TGTGCCAGCAGTTTTGCGGGGGATCAGACCTCCTACGAGCAGTACTTC CASSFAGDQTSYEQYF
14 . TRBJ1-2 TRBV4-3 . TGCGCCAGCAGCCAAGATTATGGGGGCCGGGGCTACACCTTC CASSQDYGGRGYTF
14 . TRBJ2-5 TRBV24-1 . TGTGCCACCAGTGACCCGAGTTTTCAAGAGACCCAGTACTTC CATSDPSFQETQYF
14 . TRBJ1-1 TRBV6-6 . TGTGCCAGCAGTTTCACAGGGTATGATCCTGAAGCTTTCTTT CASSFTGYDPEAFF
12 . TRBJ2-5 TRBV29-1 few TGCAGCGTTGGTCCGGCGAGGGAGACCCAGTACTTC CSVGPARETQYF
13 . TRBJ2-7 TRBV27 . TGTGCCAGCAGTTTATCGAGACAGCACGAGCAGTACTTC CASSLSRQHEQYF
15 . TRBJ2-7 TRBV27 few TGTGCCAGTGCTCCAGGGGCGGGGTTGGCCTACGAGCAGTACTTC CASAPGAGLAYEQYF
12 . TRBJ1-5 TRBV20-1 . TGCAGTGCGACCGGGGCCATTGAACCCCAGCATTTT CSATGAIEPQHF
19 . TRBJ2-6 TRBV28 . TGTGCCAGCAGTTTATTGAAGACAGCCCTGAGCTCTGGGGCCAACGTCCTGACTTTC CASSLLKTALSSGANVLTF
15 . TRBJ1-6 TRBV25-1 . TGTGCCAGCGGGGTGGGGACGCTCGTTAATTCACCCCTCCACTTT CASGVGTLVNSPLHF
17 TRBD2 TRBJ2-5 TRBV4-2 few TGTGCCAGCAGCCGAGAGGGGATAGCGGGAGGGCCGGAGACCCAGTACTTC CASSREGIAGGPETQYF
14 . TRBJ1-2 TRBV5-6 . TGTGCCAGCAGCGACCCCCCAGCTAACTATGGCTACACCTTC CASSDPPANYGYTF
14 . TRBJ2-3 TRBV11-3 few TGTGCCAGCAGCTCTCTCGACCTACCTAATACGCAGTATTTT CASSSLDLPNTQYF
12 . TRBJ2-3 TRBV7-9 few TGTGCCACCAGCCCCTACACAGATACGCAGTATTTT CATSPYTDTQYF
13 . TRBJ1-2 TRBV27 . TGTGCCAGCAGTTCAAACGCTAACTATGGCTACACCTTC CASSSNANYGYTF
14 . TRBJ2-1 TRBV7-3 . TGTGCCAGCAGCTTGAACGCCCTCACACATGAGCAGTTCTTC CASSLNALTHEQFF
17 TRBD2 TRBJ2-7 TRBV6-1 few TGTGCCAGCAGCCGCAGCGCCCTAGCGGGGGACCGCCACGAGCAGTACTTC CASSRSALAGDRHEQYF
16 TRBD1 TRBJ1-2 TRBV4-3 . TGCGCCAGCAGCCAAGATCTGGACAGGGTCGTCTATGGCTACACCTTC CASSQDLDRVVYGYTF
14 . TRBJ2-1 TRBV9 . TGTGCCAGCAGCGTAGACGGACTTAACAATGAGCAGTTCTTC CASSVDGLNNEQFF
13 . TRBJ2-7 TRBV29-1 . TGCAGCGTTTATCAACCGGGTCCCTACGAGCAGTACTTC CSVYQPGPYEQYF
17 TRBD2 TRBJ2-5 TRBV5-1 few TGCGCCAACAGCTTGGCCCCTAGCGGGGGGGCCCGGGAGACCCAGTACTTC CANSLAPSGGARETQYF
14 . TRBJ1-2 TRBV4-1 few TGCGCCAGCAGCCAAGACGGGACTATCTATGGCTACACCTTC CASSQDGTIYGYTF
14 TRBD1 TRBJ1-2 TRBV5-1 . TGCGCCAGCAGCTTCGGGACAGGGGGCGATGGCTACACCTTC CASSFGTGGDGYTF
17 TRBD1 TRBJ2-5 TRBV11-3 few TGTGCCAGCAGCTTAGGCGTCAGAGGACAGGGTATGGAGACCCAGTACTTC CASSLGVRGQGMETQYF
12 . TRBJ2-1 TRBV6-2/TRBV6-3 . TGTGCCACTTCGGTCGTAGTGGATGAGCAGTTCTTC CATSVVVDEQFF
15 . TRBJ2-2 TRBV4-1 . TGCGCCAGCAGCCGGCCGGGGTTGAACACCGGGGAGCTGTTTTTT CASSRPGLNTGELFF
16 . TRBJ2-3 TRBV12-3/TRBV12-4 . TGTGCCAGCAGTTTAGATGTCCTACTGGGAACAGATGCGCAATATTTT CASSLDVLLGTDAQYF
16 . TRBJ1-2 TRBV13 few TGTGCCAGCAGCCCGCCGGGACCCCGGGCGGACTATGGCTACACCTTC CASSPPGPRADYGYTF
15 TRBD1 TRBJ2-1 TRBV7-6 few TGTGCCAGCAGCTTCGGACAGGAGGCTGCGGATGAGCAGTTCTTC CASSFGQEAADEQFF
14 TRBD1 TRBJ2-3 TRBV11-2 . TGTGCCAGCAGCCAACAGGGGCAAATAGATACGCAGTATTTT CASSQQGQIDTQYF
12 . TRBJ2-7 TRBV12-3/TRBV12-4 . TGTGCCAGCAGTTTCATAACCTACGAGCAGTACTTC CASSFITYEQYF
16 . TRBJ2-1 TRBV6-6 few TGTGCCAGCACAATTAGCGGCCTGAGCTCCTACAATGAGCAGTTCTTC CASTISGLSSYNEQFF
15 . TRBJ1-3 TRBV12-5 few TGTGCTAGTGGGGACTCTTTCGTTGGGTTAGACACCATATATTTT CASGDSFVGLDTIYF
14 . TRBJ2-7 TRBV7-6 few TGTGCCAGCAGCTTACAAACCGATGCCTACGAGCAGTACTTC CASSLQTDAYEQYF
12 . TRBJ2-3 TRBV6-6 . TGTGCCAGCAATCGTGGCACAGATACGCAGTATTTT CASNRGTDTQYF
15 TRBD1 TRBJ1-4 TRBV20-1 . TGCAGTGCTAGCCAACCGGGACAGGGTAAATCGGAACTGTTTTTT CSASQPGQGKSELFF
14 TRBD1 TRBJ2-7 TRBV27 . TGTGCCAGCAGTTTAAGACAGGGCCACTACGAGCAGTACTTC CASSLRQGHYEQYF
14 . TRBJ1-4 TRBV9 many TGTGCCAGCAGCGCCCAGGGAACTAATGAAAAACTGTTTTTT CASSAQGTNEKLFF
15 . TRBJ2-7 TRBV7-3 . TGTGCCAGCAGCTTGAGTGGGGGGGGACACTACGAGCAGTACTTC CASSLSGGGHYEQYF
14 TRBD1 TRBJ2-7 TRBV29-1 . TGCAGCGTGAAGGGTCCCGGGACAGGGGACGAGCAGTACTTC CSVKGPGTGDEQYF
14 TRBD1 TRBJ1-2 TRBV20-1 few TGCAGTGCTGTTAGCCTGGGACAGGGCTATGGCTACACCTTC CSAVSLGQGYGYTF
18 . TRBJ2-5 TRBV24-1 . TGTGCCACCAGTGATCCCACCCCCCGGACTAATGGGAAAGAGACCCAGTACTTC CATSDPTPRTNGKETQYF
16 . TRBJ1-1 TRBV4-2 . TGTGCCAGCAGCCAAGAAAGGGTCTTTGAGGGGACTGAAGCTTTCTTT CASSQERVFEGTEAFF
13 . TRBJ2-7 TRBV4-1 many TGTGCCAGCAGCCAAGTCTTATCCTACGAGCAGTACTTC CASSQVLSYEQYF
13 . TRBJ2-1 TRBV12-3/TRBV12-4 . TGTGCCAGTCTAATAGACGGCGACAATGAGCAGTTCTTC CASLIDGDNEQFF
17 TRBD2 TRBJ2-3 TRBV7-2 few TGTGCCAGCAGCTTAAGAGGGACTAGCGGAAGCACAGATACGCAGTATTTT CASSLRGTSGSTDTQYF